These T cell receptor beta chains were read from a single sample in a study of blood T cell repertoires in COVID-19. The table came from immunoSEQ multiplex PCR; TCRdb's copy has only in-frame clones and leaves some out. The table shows 200,000 or so clones, with around 90% occurring only once. The sample comprised PBMCs or T cells enriched from blood (not recorded which). The receptors were gathered from a man aged 25-40 years who had recovered from COVID-19. CDR3s include the opening cysteine and the closing phenylalanine or tryptophan. The order of the fields is D gene, clone size, J gene, V gene, CDR3 protein, CDR3 DNA. A D gene is named only where the DNA matches it firmly. Part of the rows lack a size; the others show once, few, many or a class for expanded clones.

d_gene: TRBD1; abundance: few; j_gene: TRBJ1-1; v_gene: TRBV28; CDR3aa: CASTAARGLGAGAFF; CDR3nt: TGTGCCAGCACCGCAGCCAGGGGGCTGGGGGCGGGGGCTTTCTTT
d_gene: .; abundance: .; j_gene: TRBJ1-2; v_gene: TRBV13; CDR3aa: CASSRLQGWVYTF; CDR3nt: TGTGCCAGCAGCAGGCTCCAGGGATGGGTCTACACCTTC
d_gene: .; abundance: once; j_gene: TRBJ2-1; v_gene: TRBV7-8; CDR3aa: CASERPAYNEQFF; CDR3nt: TGTGCCAGCGAGCGACCCGCGTACAATGAGCAGTTCTTC
d_gene: TRBD1; abundance: .; j_gene: TRBJ2-1; v_gene: TRBV9; CDR3aa: CASSVDGQGWGEQFF; CDR3nt: TGTGCCAGCAGCGTAGATGGACAGGGGTGGGGTGAGCAGTTCTTC
d_gene: .; abundance: .; j_gene: TRBJ2-5; v_gene: TRBV7-3; CDR3aa: CASSRQGGGQETQYF; CDR3nt: TGTGCCAGCAGCCGCCAGGGGGGTGGGCAAGAGACCCAGTACTTC
d_gene: TRBD1; abundance: .; j_gene: TRBJ1-1; v_gene: TRBV7-2; CDR3aa: CASSLVTGEGEAFF; CDR3nt: TGTGCCAGCAGCTTAGTCACAGGGGAAGGTGAAGCTTTCTTT
d_gene: TRBD1; abundance: .; j_gene: TRBJ2-7; v_gene: TRBV5-6; CDR3aa: CASSLQDRAWYEQYF; CDR3nt: TGTGCCAGCAGCCTCCAGGACAGGGCGTGGTACGAGCAGTACTTC
d_gene: TRBD2; abundance: .; j_gene: TRBJ2-3; v_gene: TRBV7-2; CDR3aa: CASSPTGAGGYDTQYF; CDR3nt: TGTGCCAGCAGCCCTACCGGGGCGGGGGGTTATGACACGCAGTATTTT
d_gene: .; abundance: once; j_gene: TRBJ2-1; v_gene: TRBV7-2; CDR3aa: CASSLSGRNEQFF; CDR3nt: TGTGCCAGCAGCTTATCAGGGCGCAATGAGCAGTTCTTC
d_gene: TRBD1; abundance: .; j_gene: TRBJ2-5; v_gene: TRBV2; CDR3aa: CASSDVDRAVRETQYF; CDR3nt: TGTGCCAGCAGTGACGTAGACAGGGCGGTTAGAGAGACCCAGTACTTC
d_gene: .; abundance: once; j_gene: TRBJ2-1; v_gene: TRBV1; CDR3aa: CTSSQDDGRAYNEQFF; CDR3nt: TGCACCAGCAGCCAAGATGACGGGAGGGCCTACAATGAGCAGTTCTTC
d_gene: .; abundance: .; j_gene: TRBJ2-6; v_gene: TRBV6-1; CDR3aa: CASSGNLRSSGANVLTF; CDR3nt: TGTGCCAGCAGTGGAAACCTAAGAAGCTCTGGGGCCAACGTCCTGACTTTC
d_gene: .; abundance: .; j_gene: TRBJ2-3; v_gene: TRBV12-3/TRBV12-4; CDR3aa: CASSRTRDTQYF; CDR3nt: TGTGCCAGCAGTCGCACCAGGGATACGCAGTATTTT
d_gene: TRBD1; abundance: .; j_gene: TRBJ2-1; v_gene: TRBV9; CDR3aa: CASSPGTGIKTGNEQFF; CDR3nt: TGTGCCAGCAGCCCCGGGACAGGGATAAAGACGGGCAATGAGCAGTTCTTC
d_gene: .; abundance: few; j_gene: TRBJ1-3; v_gene: TRBV6-5; CDR3aa: CASISGGSGNTIYF; CDR3nt: TGTGCCAGCATAAGCGGGGGCTCTGGAAACACCATATATTTT
d_gene: TRBD1; abundance: once; j_gene: TRBJ1-5; v_gene: TRBV7-9; CDR3aa: CASSGGQGTNQPQHF; CDR3nt: TGTGCCAGCAGCGGGGGACAGGGGACCAATCAGCCCCAGCATTTT
d_gene: TRBD2; abundance: once; j_gene: TRBJ2-2; v_gene: TRBV10-3; CDR3aa: CAIRLAENTGELFF; CDR3nt: TGTGCCATCAGACTAGCGGAGAACACCGGGGAGCTGTTTTTT
d_gene: TRBD1; abundance: .; j_gene: TRBJ2-7; v_gene: TRBV10-3; CDR3aa: CAISGTGIYEQYF; CDR3nt: TGTGCCATCAGCGGGACAGGAATTTACGAGCAGTACTTC
d_gene: TRBD1; abundance: once; j_gene: TRBJ2-1; v_gene: TRBV5-4; CDR3aa: CASSLGQGLRNEQFF; CDR3nt: TGTGCCAGCAGCTTGGGACAGGGGCTAAGGAATGAGCAGTTCTTC
d_gene: TRBD1; abundance: .; j_gene: TRBJ1-1; v_gene: TRBV5-8; CDR3aa: CASSSQGGLTEAFF; CDR3nt: TGTGCCAGCAGCTCACAGGGGGGTTTAACTGAAGCTTTCTTT
d_gene: .; abundance: .; j_gene: TRBJ2-3; v_gene: TRBV10-2; CDR3aa: CASSESFGLRDTQYF; CDR3nt: TGCGCCAGCAGTGAATCTTTCGGGTTAAGGGATACGCAGTATTTT
d_gene: .; abundance: .; j_gene: TRBJ2-1; v_gene: TRBV7-8; CDR3aa: CASSQSLTDEQFF; CDR3nt: TGTGCCAGCAGCCAATCACTCACAGATGAGCAGTTCTTC
d_gene: TRBD1; abundance: .; j_gene: TRBJ1-5; v_gene: TRBV6-5; CDR3aa: CASGRTGDSNQPQHF; CDR3nt: TGTGCCAGCGGACGGACAGGAGATAGCAATCAGCCCCAGCATTTT
d_gene: TRBD2; abundance: .; j_gene: TRBJ2-1; v_gene: TRBV9; CDR3aa: CASSVGSGRTYNEQFF; CDR3nt: TGTGCCAGCAGCGTAGGTAGCGGGAGGACCTACAATGAGCAGTTCTTC
d_gene: TRBD2; abundance: .; j_gene: TRBJ2-1; v_gene: TRBV18; CDR3aa: CASSPLTGRRDEQFF; CDR3nt: TGTGCCAGCTCACCCCTAACCGGGAGGAGGGATGAGCAGTTCTTC
d_gene: TRBD2; abundance: .; j_gene: TRBJ2-3; v_gene: TRBV5-4; CDR3aa: CASSFGGLADTDTQYF; CDR3nt: TGTGCCAGCAGCTTCGGGGGACTAGCGGATACAGATACGCAGTATTTT
d_gene: TRBD1; abundance: .; j_gene: TRBJ1-5; v_gene: TRBV6-5; CDR3aa: CASIMTGVQPQHF; CDR3nt: TGTGCCAGCATTATGACAGGGGTTCAGCCCCAGCATTTT
d_gene: .; abundance: .; j_gene: TRBJ1-4; v_gene: TRBV6-5; CDR3aa: CASKTLGRGEKLFF; CDR3nt: TGTGCCAGCAAAACCCTGGGGCGTGGGGAAAAACTGTTTTTT
d_gene: TRBD1; abundance: .; j_gene: TRBJ2-1; v_gene: TRBV7-6; CDR3aa: CASSPTGGVNNEQFF; CDR3nt: TGTGCCAGCAGCCCGACAGGGGGGGTCAACAATGAGCAGTTCTTC
d_gene: .; abundance: once; j_gene: TRBJ1-6; v_gene: TRBV28; CDR3aa: CASSGGTYNSPLHF; CDR3nt: TGTGCCAGCAGTGGCGGGACGTATAATTCACCCCTCCACTTT
d_gene: TRBD1; abundance: .; j_gene: TRBJ1-5; v_gene: TRBV5-4; CDR3aa: CASSLAGQGGQPQHF; CDR3nt: TGTGCCAGCAGCTTGGCGGGACAGGGAGGTCAGCCCCAGCATTTT
d_gene: .; abundance: .; j_gene: TRBJ1-3; v_gene: TRBV7-8; CDR3aa: CASSLTSSTIYF; CDR3nt: TGTGCCAGCAGCTTAACCTCGAGCACCATATATTTT
d_gene: TRBD2; abundance: .; j_gene: TRBJ2-7; v_gene: TRBV30; CDR3aa: CAWSDDPGTSGYEQYF; CDR3nt: TGTGCCTGGAGTGACGACCCTGGGACTAGCGGCTACGAGCAGTACTTC
d_gene: .; abundance: .; j_gene: TRBJ1-4; v_gene: TRBV7-2; CDR3aa: CASKTGGMLNEKLFF; CDR3nt: TGTGCCAGCAAAACGGGGGGGATGCTTAATGAAAAACTGTTTTTT
d_gene: .; abundance: .; j_gene: TRBJ1-1; v_gene: TRBV3-1/TRBV3-2; CDR3aa: CASTLFRLEDEAFF; CDR3nt: TGTGCCAGCACCCTCTTTAGGTTAGAGGATGAAGCTTTCTTT
d_gene: TRBD2; abundance: .; j_gene: TRBJ2-7; v_gene: TRBV10-2; CDR3aa: CASSVREAAYEQYF; CDR3nt: TGCGCCAGCAGTGTACGGGAGGCAGCCTACGAGCAGTACTTC
d_gene: .; abundance: .; j_gene: TRBJ1-5; v_gene: TRBV27; CDR3aa: CASSLSWEGNQPQHF; CDR3nt: TGTGCCAGCAGTTTATCCTGGGAGGGGAATCAGCCCCAGCATTTT
d_gene: .; abundance: .; j_gene: TRBJ1-5; v_gene: TRBV19; CDR3aa: CASSIGMTGFQPQHF; CDR3nt: TGTGCCAGTAGTATAGGCATGACAGGTTTCCAGCCCCAGCATTTT
d_gene: .; abundance: .; j_gene: TRBJ1-1; v_gene: TRBV6-5; CDR3aa: CASSYTGRNTEAFF; CDR3nt: TGTGCCAGCAGTTACACAGGGCGGAACACTGAAGCTTTCTTT
d_gene: TRBD1; abundance: .; j_gene: TRBJ1-6; v_gene: TRBV7-2; CDR3aa: CASSYGQGAYNSPLHF; CDR3nt: TGTGCCAGCAGTTACGGACAGGGCGCCTATAATTCGCCCCTCCACTTT
d_gene: .; abundance: .; j_gene: TRBJ2-7; v_gene: TRBV18; CDR3aa: CASSPLAAEQYF; CDR3nt: TGTGCCAGCTCACCCTTAGCCGCCGAGCAGTACTTC
d_gene: .; abundance: once; j_gene: TRBJ2-7; v_gene: TRBV18; CDR3aa: CASSPTTVGLPGDEQYF; CDR3nt: TGTGCCAGCTCACCGACGACAGTGGGACTGCCGGGGGACGAGCAGTACTTC
d_gene: TRBD1; abundance: few; j_gene: TRBJ1-1; v_gene: TRBV25-1; CDR3aa: CATGTGGTEAFF; CDR3nt: TGTGCCACCGGGACAGGTGGAACTGAAGCTTTCTTT
d_gene: .; abundance: .; j_gene: TRBJ2-5; v_gene: TRBV10-3; CDR3aa: CAIREGAQETQYF; CDR3nt: TGTGCCATCAGGGAGGGGGCCCAAGAGACCCAGTACTTC
d_gene: .; abundance: .; j_gene: TRBJ1-5; v_gene: TRBV5-6; CDR3aa: CASSLEGGSQPQHF; CDR3nt: TGTGCCAGCAGCTTGGAAGGGGGAAGTCAGCCCCAGCATTTT
d_gene: .; abundance: .; j_gene: TRBJ1-2; v_gene: TRBV12-2; CDR3aa: CASRSVDRGSDGYTF; CDR3nt: TGTGCAAGTCGCTCCGTTGACAGGGGAAGTGATGGCTACACCTTC
d_gene: .; abundance: .; j_gene: TRBJ2-1; v_gene: TRBV12-3/TRBV12-4; CDR3aa: CASSPSGVRQFF; CDR3nt: TGTGCCAGCAGTCCCTCAGGGGTAAGGCAGTTCTTC
d_gene: TRBD1; abundance: many; j_gene: TRBJ1-2; v_gene: TRBV18; CDR3aa: CASSPRTGEAYTF; CDR3nt: TGTGCCAGCTCACCAAGGACAGGGGAAGCCTACACCTTC
d_gene: TRBD2; abundance: .; j_gene: TRBJ2-3; v_gene: TRBV5-4; CDR3aa: CASSLRALAGGLTQYF; CDR3nt: TGTGCCAGCAGCCTAAGGGCACTAGCGGGGGGGCTTACGCAGTATTTT
d_gene: TRBD1; abundance: .; j_gene: TRBJ1-3; v_gene: TRBV30; CDR3aa: CAWAELTGASGNTIYF; CDR3nt: TGTGCCTGGGCAGAGCTGACAGGGGCCTCTGGAAACACCATATATTTT
d_gene: .; abundance: .; j_gene: TRBJ1-2; v_gene: TRBV3-1/TRBV3-2; CDR3aa: CASSQAKLYGYTF; CDR3nt: TGTGCCAGCAGCCAGGCCAAACTATATGGCTACACCTTC
d_gene: TRBD2; abundance: once; j_gene: TRBJ2-7; v_gene: TRBV19; CDR3aa: CASSLSSGRVGEQYF; CDR3nt: TGTGCCAGTAGTCTAAGTAGCGGGAGGGTCGGCGAGCAGTACTTC
d_gene: .; abundance: once; j_gene: TRBJ1-5; v_gene: TRBV7-2; CDR3aa: CASSPPWGGGQPQHF; CDR3nt: TGTGCCAGCAGCCCGCCCTGGGGGGGAGGGCAGCCCCAGCATTTT
d_gene: TRBD1; abundance: .; j_gene: TRBJ1-2; v_gene: TRBV18; CDR3aa: CASSSGQGNYGYTF; CDR3nt: TGTGCCAGCTCGTCGGGACAGGGGAACTATGGCTACACCTTC